The 27 T cell receptor beta chains below come from one sample, sequenced in a study of shared clonotypes between healthy human individuals. Here immunoSEQ multiplex PCR was the method, and the copy in TCRdb shows in-frame clones only, minus some. This table has about 2.4 million clones, approximately 94% appearing once. Sequenced input: naive CD4+ T cells from PBMCs. Subset indicated: CD45RA+ positively selected. All receptors come from a man aged 18-30 years in good health. Some clones in this sample may be carry-over from other donors' samples.

There are a few counts of this clone. This chain uses TRBV6-5 with TRBJ1-1, with D unresolved. The V and J ends lost 2 bases and 1 base respectively, with 11 bases between them. Germline values: CDR1 MNHEY, CDR2 SVGAGI. The CDR3 runs to 15 residues. CDR3 sequence reads: CASSYGVGGNTEAFF. CDR3 nucleotide sequence: TGTGCCAGCAGTTACGGTGTGGGAGGGAACACTGAAGCTTTCTTT.

The rearrangement links TRBV9 to TRBJ2-1; D is perhaps TRBD2 (6 bases). Germline lookup yields CDR1 SGDLS and CDR2 YYNGEE. Trimming removed 4 bases from V and 8 bases from J, with 19 bases in between. The length of the CDR3 is 15 residues. The CDR3 nucleotides read TGTGCCAGCAGCCCCGGGATCCGCGGGACGGATGAGCAGTTCTTC. It yields the protein CASSPGIRGTDEQFF.

This sequence joins TRBV11-3 and TRBJ2-1; D possibly corresponds to TRBD2 (5 bases). Germline lookup yields CDR1 SGHNT and CDR2 YENEEA. Trimming removed 2 bases from V and 10 bases from J, with 15 bases in between. This CDR3 is built from 14 residues. Here the CDR3 DNA reads TGTGCCAGCAGCTTAAGATCCCTCCGAGGGGAGCAGTTCTTC. It yields the protein CASSLRSLRGEQFF.

Only a few counts were recorded for this clone. The chain has TRBV10-3 and TRBJ1-2; the D is unclear. Trimming took off 0 bases at V and 8 bases at J, with 10 bases between the two ends. CDR3 length: 13 amino acids. CDR1 is ENHRY and CDR2 is SYGVKD in the germline V gene. CDR3 DNA sequence: TGTGCCATCAGTGAGTCCTCAGGCCCGGGCTACACCTTC. It is translated as CAISESSGPGYTF.

J is TRBJ2-1 and V is TRBV7-8, with D tentatively TRBD1 (6 bases). Germline V gene data show CDR1 as SGHVS and CDR2 as FQNEAQ. This CDR3 has 15 residues. Trimming shortened V by 5 bases and J by 12 bases, and 23 bases separated the two germline ends. The CDR3 is CASSPFPVQGGGQFF. In DNA form, the CDR3 reads TGTGCCAGCAGCCCCTTCCCGGTACAGGGCGGTGGGCAGTTCTTC.

This rearrangement joins TRBV9 to TRBJ2-5; TRBD2 matches 15 bases. The germline V gene encodes CDR1 SGDLS and CDR2 YYNGEE. Trimming took 3 bases from V and 2 from J; bases not matched to a gene: 5. CDR3 size: 17 residues. In DNA form, the CDR3 reads TGTGCCAGCAGCGCAGGACTAGCGGGAGGGAAACAAGAGACCCAGTACTTC. It is translated as CASSAGLAGGKQETQYF.

This rearrangement joins TRBV5-1 to TRBJ2-2; D not certain. The CDR3 has 16 amino acids. V was cut by 1 base and J by 0 bases, with 10 bases left in between. Per the germline V gene, CDR1 is SGHRS and CDR2 is YFSETQ. The CDR3 sequence: CASSLSPPANTGELFF. The CDR3 DNA follows: TGCGCCAGCAGCTTGTCCCCCCCGGCGAACACCGGGGAGCTGTTTTTT.

This clone was detected once. The chain links TRBV2 to TRBJ2-7; TRBD2 matches at 7 bases. The germline gives CDR1 SNHLY, CDR2 FYNNEI. V was pared by 8 bases and J by 6 bases, with 7 bases of the junction left unmatched. The CDR3 has 12 residues. The CDR3 region has the DNA TGTGCCAGCGGGGGGGATAGCGGCGAGCAGTACTTC. Translating it yields CASGGDSGEQYF.

This clone appeared once. The V and J genes are TRBV29-1 and TRBJ2-3; the match to TRBD2 covers 9 bases. CDR3 length: 14 amino acids. J gave up 3 bases and V 4 bases, and 5 bases lay outside the gene matches. Germline-derived CDR1 and CDR2 are SQVTM and ANQGSEA. CDR3 sequence (DNA): TGCAGCGTTGGGAAGACTAGCGGTACAGATACGCAGTATTTT. This gives the protein CSVGKTSGTDTQYF.

This sequence joins TRBV13 and TRBJ2-3; 9 nucleotides match TRBD2. From germline, CDR1 is PRHDT and CDR2 FYEKMQ (reference sequence). CDR3 length: 15 residues. J lost 4 bases, V lost 5 bases, and 7 bases had no gene match. DNA for the CDR3: TGTGCCAGCAGCCCGAGTGGCGGGAGGGCAGATACGCAGTATTTT. Its protein product is CASSPSGGRADTQYF.

In this sample, this clone turned up once. This chain connects TRBV7-3 to TRBJ2-3; D is ambiguous. The CDR3 runs 13 residues. Looked up from germline, CDR1 is SGHTA and CDR2 is FQGTGA. The ends were cut back, 4 bases at V and 5 bases at J, with 10 bases in the middle. This chain's CDR3 is CASSYGNLDTQYF. CDR3 DNA: TGTGCCAGCAGCTACGGCAATTTAGATACGCAGTATTTT.

The rearrangement joins TRBV5-1 to TRBJ2-7, with 10 bases lining up with TRBD1. V lost 5 bases to trimming and J lost 1 base; unmatched junction nucleotides: 6. CDR3 length equals 15 residues. CDR1 SGHRS and CDR2 YFSETQ come from the germline V gene. The CDR3 spells CASRRDRGESYEQYF. DNA for the CDR3: TGCGCCAGCAGACGGGACAGGGGCGAGTCCTACGAGCAGTACTTC.

CDR3: CASCAGGNQETQYF. The CDR3 nucleotides read TGTGCCAGCTGTGCGGGAGGAAACCAAGAGACCCAGTACTTC. The chain links TRBV6-6 to TRBJ2-5; 8 bases agree with TRBD2. The CDR3 is 14 residues long. CDR1 and CDR2 (germline): MNHNY, SVGAGI (reference sequence). Trimming removed 8 bases from V and 0 bases from J; junction bases left unmatched: 5.

The V gene is TRBV5-1, the J gene TRBJ2-7; tentatively, D is TRBD1 or TRBD2 (5 bases each). V lost 4 bases and J lost 0, with 14 bases in between. The germline gives CDR1 SGHRS, CDR2 YFSETQ. The length of the CDR3 is 15 residues. The CDR3 nucleotides are TGCGCCAGCAGCGCGGTTGGGGGTTTCTCCTACGAGCAGTACTTC. Amino acid sequence: CASSAVGGFSYEQYF.

Concerning this clone: The sample carries other DNA sequences with the same CDR3. The V gene is TRBV7-3, the J gene TRBJ2-3, with no clear D. Germline lookup yields CDR1 SGHTA and CDR2 FQGTGA. Trimming left V 6 bases short and J 3 bases short, with 10 bases between. CDR3 length: 13 residues. CDR3 DNA sequence: TGTGCCAGCAGTCCAGGACCTACAGATACGCAGTATTTT. Amino acid sequence: CASSPGPTDTQYF.

The chain's CDR3 is CASNWASGSTGELFF. CDR3 coding DNA: TGTGCCAGCAACTGGGCTAGCGGAAGTACCGGGGAGCTGTTTTTT. V gene TRBV7-9 combines with J gene TRBJ2-2, with 7 bases fitting TRBD2. The germline CDR1 and CDR2 sequences are SEHNR and FQNEAQ (reference sequence). The CDR3 totals 15 residues. J gave up 5 bases and V 7 bases, and 10 bases lay outside the gene matches.

In DNA, the CDR3 is TGCGCCAGCAGCCATAGAAGGGGAACTGAAGCTTTCTTT. It encodes CASSHRRGTEAFF. The chain is built from TRBV4-3 and TRBJ1-1, with D perhaps TRBD1 (5 bases). V was trimmed by 3 bases and J by 5 bases, leaving 10 bases between them. This CDR3 is 13 amino acids long. Germline CDR1 reads LGHNA; CDR2 reads YSLEER.

The genes are TRBV5-1 and TRBJ2-7, with D possibly TRBD2 on 5 matching bases. This CDR3 contains 17 residues. Germline CDR1 is SGHRS and CDR2 is YFSETQ. V lost 0 bases, J lost 2 bases, and 18 bases lay in between. The CDR3 DNA is TGCGCCAGCAGCTTGGGGAGTAGCCGAGGGAGCCCCTACGAGCAGTACTTC. Amino acids: CASSLGSSRGSPYEQYF.

The chain links TRBV30 to TRBJ2-7; 11 bases are shared with TRBD2. The CDR3 has 14 amino acids. The trim removed 5 bases at V and 0 bases at J, leaving 3 bases unmatched. Germline-derived CDR1 and CDR2 are GTSNPN and SVGIG (reference sequence). The DNA of the CDR3 is TGTGCCTGGGCTACTAGCGGGGGCTCCTACGAGCAGTACTTC. Translated, it gives CAWATSGGSYEQYF.

The J gene is TRBJ1-3, the V gene TRBV27, with D perhaps matching TRBD1 (6 bases). V was shortened by 0 bases and J by 2 bases, with 11 bases between the two germline ends. The V gene's germline CDR1 is MNHEY and CDR2 SMNVEV (reference sequence). There are 16 residues in the CDR3. The CDR3 here is CASSLSGANPGNTIYF. CDR3 nucleotides: TGTGCCAGCAGTTTATCGGGGGCGAACCCTGGAAACACCATATATTTT.

The J gene is TRBJ2-7, the V gene TRBV2; 10 bases match TRBD2. With V trimmed by 5 bases and J by 0 bases, 4 bases remained unmatched. The CDR3 has 15 residues. Germline CDR1 SNHLY, CDR2 FYNNEI. The CDR3 region has the DNA TGTGCCAGCAGTATTAGCGGGAGGCTCTCCTACGAGCAGTACTTC. Its protein is CASSISGRLSYEQYF.

The chain combines TRBV18 with TRBJ2-5, with 9 bases that match TRBD2. V lost 5 bases and J lost 0; bases outside the gene matches: 4. CDR1 and CDR2 (germline): KGHSH, LQKENI. This CDR3 is built from 15 residues. The CDR3 is CASSGPSGNQETQYF. For the CDR3, the DNA is TGTGCCAGCTCAGGGCCTAGCGGGAACCAAGAGACCCAGTACTTC.

The chain is built from TRBV11-2 and TRBJ1-5, with D possibly being TRBD1 (5 bases). This CDR3 has 17 residues. CDR1 is SGHAT and CDR2 is FQNNGV in the germline V gene. V was cut by 1 base and J by 0 bases, with 13 bases left in between. The CDR3 sequence is CASSLARGFYSNQPQHF. CDR3 nucleotides: TGTGCCAGCAGCTTAGCAAGGGGCTTCTATAGCAATCAGCCCCAGCATTTT.

The chain couples TRBV28 to TRBJ2-7; the D gene is possibly TRBD1 (5 bases). The CDR3 covers 14 residues. Germline assignment: CDR1 MDHEN and CDR2 SYDVKM. Trimming stripped 7 bases from V and 0 bases from J, with 13 bases between. In DNA form, the CDR3 reads TGTGCCAGCAAAATTACAGGAAACTCCTACGAGCAGTACTTC. Translation: CASKITGNSYEQYF.

The chain links TRBV4-2 to TRBJ2-1; D may match TRBD1 or TRBD2 (6 bases each). Germline CDR1 is LGHNA and CDR2 is YNFKEQ. There are 17 residues in the CDR3. V was shortened by 0 bases and J by 8 bases, with 20 bases between the two germline ends. Here the CDR3 reads CASSQDWDFRGADEQFF. The CDR3 DNA reads as TGTGCCAGCAGCCAAGATTGGGACTTTAGGGGGGCCGATGAGCAGTTCTTC.

The CDR3 protein is CASKPGTGRTDTQYF. CDR3 DNA: TGTGCCAGCAAGCCTGGGACAGGCCGCACAGATACGCAGTATTTT. V gene TRBV6-1 combines with J gene TRBJ2-3, with TRBD1 identical over 8 bases. The trim removed 7 bases at V and 1 base at J, leaving 7 bases unmatched. In germline, CDR1 is MNHNS, CDR2 SASEGT. The CDR3 totals 15 residues.

CDR3 nucleotide sequence: TGTGCCAGCAGCCCCAGGGTAGGCGGGAGTGGGTATGAGCAGTTCTTC. Protein sequence: CASSPRVGGSGYEQFF. The chain is built from TRBV9 and TRBJ2-1; 7 nucleotides match TRBD2. The CDR3 contains 16 residues. V was clipped by 4 bases and J by 8 bases; unmatched bases: 15. Germline-derived CDR1 and CDR2 are SGDLS and YYNGEE.